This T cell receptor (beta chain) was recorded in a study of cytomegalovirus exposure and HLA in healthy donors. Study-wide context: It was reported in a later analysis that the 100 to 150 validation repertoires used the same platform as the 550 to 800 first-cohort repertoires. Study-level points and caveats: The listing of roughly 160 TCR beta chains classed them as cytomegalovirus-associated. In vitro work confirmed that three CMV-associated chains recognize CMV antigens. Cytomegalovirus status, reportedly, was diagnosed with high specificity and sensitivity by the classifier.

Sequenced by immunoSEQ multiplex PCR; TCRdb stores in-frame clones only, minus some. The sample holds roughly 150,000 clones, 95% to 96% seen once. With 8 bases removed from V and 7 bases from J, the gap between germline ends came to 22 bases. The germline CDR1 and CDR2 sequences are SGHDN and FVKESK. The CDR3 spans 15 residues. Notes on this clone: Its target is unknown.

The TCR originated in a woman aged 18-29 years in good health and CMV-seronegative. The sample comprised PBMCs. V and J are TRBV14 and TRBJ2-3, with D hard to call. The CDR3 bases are TGTGCCAGCGAACCCTATAACTCCCCATATAATACGCAGTATTTT. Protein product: CASEPYNSPYNTQYF.